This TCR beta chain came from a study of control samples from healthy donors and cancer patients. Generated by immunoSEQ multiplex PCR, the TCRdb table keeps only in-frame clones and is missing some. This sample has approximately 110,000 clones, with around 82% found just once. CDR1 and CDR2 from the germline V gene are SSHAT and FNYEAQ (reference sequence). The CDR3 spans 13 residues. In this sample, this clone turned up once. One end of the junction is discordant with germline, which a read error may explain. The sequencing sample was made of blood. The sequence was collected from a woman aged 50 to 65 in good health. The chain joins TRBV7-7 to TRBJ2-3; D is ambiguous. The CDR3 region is CASSSGPTDTQYF. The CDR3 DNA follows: TGTGCTAGCAGCTCCGGACCCACAGATACGCAGTATTTT.